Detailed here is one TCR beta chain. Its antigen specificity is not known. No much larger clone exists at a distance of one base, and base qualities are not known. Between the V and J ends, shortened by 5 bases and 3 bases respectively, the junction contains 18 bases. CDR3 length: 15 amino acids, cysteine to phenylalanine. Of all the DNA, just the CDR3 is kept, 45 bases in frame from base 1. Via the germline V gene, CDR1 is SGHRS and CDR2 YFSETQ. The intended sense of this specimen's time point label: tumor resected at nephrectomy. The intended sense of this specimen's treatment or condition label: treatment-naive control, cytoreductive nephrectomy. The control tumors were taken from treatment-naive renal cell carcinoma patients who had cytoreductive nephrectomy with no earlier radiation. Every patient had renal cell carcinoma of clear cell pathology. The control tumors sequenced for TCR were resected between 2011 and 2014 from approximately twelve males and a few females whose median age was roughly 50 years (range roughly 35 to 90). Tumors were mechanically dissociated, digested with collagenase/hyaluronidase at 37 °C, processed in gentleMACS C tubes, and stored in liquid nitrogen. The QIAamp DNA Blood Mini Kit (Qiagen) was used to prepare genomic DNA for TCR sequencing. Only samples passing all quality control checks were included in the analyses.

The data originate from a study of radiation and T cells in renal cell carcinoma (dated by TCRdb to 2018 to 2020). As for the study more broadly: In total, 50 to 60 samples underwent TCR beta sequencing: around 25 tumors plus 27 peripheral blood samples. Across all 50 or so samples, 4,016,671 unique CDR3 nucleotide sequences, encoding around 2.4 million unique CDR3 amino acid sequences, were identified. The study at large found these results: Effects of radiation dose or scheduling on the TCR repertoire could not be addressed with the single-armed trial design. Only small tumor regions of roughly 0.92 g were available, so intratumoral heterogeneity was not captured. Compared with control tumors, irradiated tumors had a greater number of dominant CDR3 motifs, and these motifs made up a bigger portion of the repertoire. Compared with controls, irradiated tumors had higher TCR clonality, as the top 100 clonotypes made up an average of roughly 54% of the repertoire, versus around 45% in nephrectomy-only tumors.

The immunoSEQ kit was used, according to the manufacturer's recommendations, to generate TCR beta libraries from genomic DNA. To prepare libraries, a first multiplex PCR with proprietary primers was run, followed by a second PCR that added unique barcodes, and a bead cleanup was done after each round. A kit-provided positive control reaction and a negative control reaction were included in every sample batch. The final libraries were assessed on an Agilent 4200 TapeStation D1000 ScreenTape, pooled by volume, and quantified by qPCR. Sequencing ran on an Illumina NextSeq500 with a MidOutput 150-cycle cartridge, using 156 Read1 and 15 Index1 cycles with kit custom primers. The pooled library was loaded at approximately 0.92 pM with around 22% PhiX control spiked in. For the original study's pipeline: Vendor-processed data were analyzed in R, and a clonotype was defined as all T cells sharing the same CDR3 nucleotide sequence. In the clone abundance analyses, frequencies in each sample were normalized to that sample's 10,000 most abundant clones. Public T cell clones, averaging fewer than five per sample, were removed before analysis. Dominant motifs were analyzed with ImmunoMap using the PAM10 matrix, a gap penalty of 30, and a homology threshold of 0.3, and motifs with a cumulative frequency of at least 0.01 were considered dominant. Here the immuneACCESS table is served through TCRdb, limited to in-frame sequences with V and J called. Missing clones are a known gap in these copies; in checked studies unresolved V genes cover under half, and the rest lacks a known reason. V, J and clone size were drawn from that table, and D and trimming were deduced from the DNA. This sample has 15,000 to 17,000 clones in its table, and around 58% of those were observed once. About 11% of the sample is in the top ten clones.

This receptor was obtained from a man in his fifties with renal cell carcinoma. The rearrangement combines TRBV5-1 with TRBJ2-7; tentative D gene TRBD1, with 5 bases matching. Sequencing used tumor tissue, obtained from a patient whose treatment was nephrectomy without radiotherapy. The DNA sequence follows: TGCGCCAGCAGTTGGGGCGGCCCTGGTGGCTACGAGCAGTACTTC. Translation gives CASSWGGPGGYEQYF.